The TCR beta chain described here comes from a study of T-cell reconstitution after alpha-beta-depleted transplantation in children. Unique molecular identifiers were incorporated when the TCRbeta library was constructed. TCRdb re-called the PCR reads through MiXCR, storing one row per CDR3 protein. The sample has about 360,000 distinct CDR3 sequences; about 14% are singletons. Trimming took 0 bases from V and 5 from J, leaving 8 bases between them. The CDR3 is 14 residues long. The sequencing here drew on PBMCs, taken from the stem cell graft. The sequence was collected from a human donor who donated a stem cell graft to a child with Fanconi anemia. The rearrangement uses TRBV23-1 and TRBJ2-1; tentatively, D is TRBD1 (6 bases). TRBV23-1 is an open reading frame, and its role is uncertain. The CDR3 sequence is CASSQSAGDNEQFF. The DNA for the CDR3 is TGCGCCAGCAGTCAATCGGCAGGGGACAATGAGCAGTTCTTC.